Listed below are T cell receptor beta chains from one sample, sequenced in a study of cytomegalovirus exposure and HLA in healthy donors. The assay was immunoSEQ multiplex PCR, and TCRdb's table has in-frame clones only and misses some. The sample holds about 190,000 clones, 60% to 85% seen once. The specimen was PBMCs. The receptors here all came from a woman aged 40 to 50 in good health and CMV-seronegative. Both conserved end residues are part of each CDR3. The order of the fields is V gene, D gene, J gene, clone size, CDR3 length, CDR3 DNA, CDR3 protein. A D gene is named only where the DNA matches it firmly. Where a row states a size, it is once, few, many or the class of an expanded clone; other rows omit it.

TRBV5-6	TRBD2	TRBJ2-1	once	17	TGTGCCAGCAGCTTATGGACTAGCGGGAGACAAGGAAATGAGCAGTTCTTC	CASSLWTSGRQGNEQFF
TRBV7-2	TRBD1	TRBJ1-5	-	15	TGTGCCAGCAGCACTAGGACAGGGGAGCGGCAGCCCCAGCATTTT	CASSTRTGERQPQHF
TRBV4-1	TRBD2	TRBJ2-5	-	17	TGCGCCAGCAGCCACTCCGGGACTAGCGGGAATCAAGAGACCCAGTACTTC	CASSHSGTSGNQETQYF
TRBV29-1	TRBD2	TRBJ2-1	once	17	TGCAGCGTTGCTGGACGGTGGTGGAGGGAGGGCCCTGAGGAGCAGTTCTTC	CSVAGRWWREGPEEQFF
TRBV18	TRBD1	TRBJ2-1	-	13	TGTGCCAGCTCAAAGGACAGGGGCGATGAGCAGTTCTTC	CASSKDRGDEQFF
TRBV5-1	-	TRBJ2-4	-	14	TGCGCCAGCAGCTCCGGCGGGACAGAAAACATTCAGTACTTC	CASSSGGTENIQYF
TRBV7-2	-	TRBJ1-2	few	14	TGTGCCAGCAGCTTAGGCGGACAGACATATGGCTACACCTTC	CASSLGGQTYGYTF
TRBV19	TRBD1	TRBJ1-2	-	12	TGTGCCAGTAGGGGACAGCCCTATGGCTACACCTTC	CASRGQPYGYTF
TRBV9	TRBD2	TRBJ2-1	-	17	TGTGCCAGCAGCGTAGGGACTAGCAGGAGCTCCTACAATGAGCAGTTCTTC	CASSVGTSRSSYNEQFF
TRBV30	-	TRBJ2-7	-	13	TGTGCCTGGAGTTCTCAGGGTCCGGCCGAGCAGTACTTC	CAWSSQGPAEQYF
TRBV10-3	TRBD2	TRBJ2-1	few	17	TGTGCCATCAGTGGCTTGACTAGCGGGAAAGGGCCCAATGAGCAGTTCTTC	CAISGLTSGKGPNEQFF
TRBV2	TRBD2	TRBJ2-3	-	15	TGTGCTTTCCCGGGGGCTAGCGGGACTGCAGATACGCAGTATTTT	CAFPGASGTADTQYF
TRBV11-3	TRBD2	TRBJ2-7	-	15	TGTGCCAGCAGGCCCGCGCGGGGGGGCTCTGACGAGCAGTACTTC	CASRPARGGSDEQYF
TRBV11-3	-	TRBJ2-3	-	14	TGTGCCAGCAGCTATAGCGGCGGTGCAGATACGCAGTATTTT	CASSYSGGADTQYF
TRBV30	-	TRBJ2-5	-	12	TGTGCCTGGAGTGTCCACAAAGAGACCCAGTACTTC	CAWSVHKETQYF
TRBV9	TRBD1	TRBJ1-4	-	18	TGTGCCAGCAGCGCCCTCGCTACAGGGACAGTCAAATATGAAAAACTGTTTTTT	CASSALATGTVKYEKLFF
TRBV6-1	-	TRBJ1-1	-	11	TGTGCCAGCAGCGGGGTAACTGAAGCTTTCTTT	CASSGVTEAFF
TRBV7-2	TRBD2	TRBJ2-3	-	17	TGTGCCAGCAGCGAATCAATTAGCGGGAGGGGCACAGATACGCAGTATTTT	CASSESISGRGTDTQYF
TRBV4-2	-	TRBJ1-1	once	13	TGTGCCAGCAGCCTCTCTACGAACACTGAAGCTTTCTTT	CASSLSTNTEAFF
TRBV6-6	-	TRBJ1-5	-	14	TGTGCCAGCAGTCAACAGGGTGTCAATCAGCCCCAGCATTTT	CASSQQGVNQPQHF
TRBV11-3	TRBD1	TRBJ2-3	-	16	TGTGCCAGCAGCGGCCGGGACAGGGAGGTTTCAGATACGCAGTATTTT	CASSGRDREVSDTQYF
TRBV28	-	TRBJ2-7	once	16	TGTGCCAGCAGTTTAGCCAGAGGGACTTTTTACTACGAGCAGTACTTC	CASSLARGTFYYEQYF
TRBV7-9	-	TRBJ2-5	-	13	TGTGCCAGCAGCTTTTCGAGTCAAGAGACCCAGTACTTC	CASSFSSQETQYF
TRBV19	-	TRBJ1-2	-	11	TGTGCCAGTAGCTCTAACTATGGCTACACCTTC	CASSSNYGYTF
TRBV2	TRBD2	TRBJ2-3	once	16	TGTGCCAGCAGTGTTCGGACTAGCGGGAGGCCCGATACGCAGTATTTT	CASSVRTSGRPDTQYF
TRBV7-9	-	TRBJ1-1	few	12	TGTGCCAGCAGTCTTATGAACACTGAAGCTTTCTTT	CASSLMNTEAFF
TRBV7-2	-	TRBJ2-2	-	14	TGTGCCAGCAGCTTGAACAAAGACACCGGGGAGCTGTTTTTT	CASSLNKDTGELFF
TRBV19	-	TRBJ2-1	many	13	TGTGCCAGTACCCTCGGGACCTACAATGAGCAGTTCTTC	CASTLGTYNEQFF
TRBV11-3	TRBD2	TRBJ2-1	once	16	TGTGCCAGCAGCTTAGGAGGGACTAACGGACACAATGAGCAGTTCTTC	CASSLGGTNGHNEQFF
TRBV30	TRBD1	TRBJ1-2	-	16	TGTGCCTGGAGTCCCCGTTCGGGACAGGGAAGGTATGGCTACACCTTC	CAWSPRSGQGRYGYTF
TRBV2	TRBD2	TRBJ2-2	-	17	TGTGCCAGCAGTGAAATCTCCGCGGGGAGGGACACCGGGGAGCTGTTTTTT	CASSEISAGRDTGELFF
TRBV7-2	-	TRBJ2-7	-	13	TGTGCCAGCAGCTCAACTAGCTACTACGAGCAGTACTTC	CASSSTSYYEQYF
TRBV6-5	-	TRBJ1-2	-	13	TGTGCCAGCAGTGAGACAGAGAACTATGGCTACACCTTC	CASSETENYGYTF
TRBV20-1	-	TRBJ1-2	-	11	TGCAGTGCAGGAGCTAACTATGGCTACACCTTC	CSAGANYGYTF
TRBV18	TRBD1	TRBJ1-4	-	15	TGTGCCAGCTCAAATCCGGGACAGGGGGCAACGAAACTGTTTTTT	CASSNPGQGATKLFF
TRBV19	-	TRBJ2-2	few	13	TGTGCCAGTAGTGCCCTTACCGGCGGGGAGCTGTTTTTT	CASSALTGGELFF
TRBV5-6	-	TRBJ2-1	-	16	TGTGCCAGCAGCTCCTATGGGCCTAGCGAATACAATGAGCAGTTCTTC	CASSSYGPSEYNEQFF
TRBV5-8	-	TRBJ2-3	-	16	TGTGCCAGCAGCTCACCGGGACAGCACTATAGCGGAACGCAGTATTTT	CASSSPGQHYSGTQYF
TRBV19	-	TRBJ2-3	-	14	TGTGCCAGTGCCCCGGCAGGGATCGGCGATACGCAGTATTTT	CASAPAGIGDTQYF
TRBV11-2	-	TRBJ2-1	-	20	TGTGCCAGCAGCTTAGAGGGACCTCAGGGGGGTTGGGGACCCTACAATGAGCAGTTCTTC	CASSLEGPQGGWGPYNEQFF
TRBV30	TRBD2	TRBJ2-1	-	14	TGTGCCTGGCGTGGACTAGCGCTCTACAATGAGCAGTTCTTC	CAWRGLALYNEQFF